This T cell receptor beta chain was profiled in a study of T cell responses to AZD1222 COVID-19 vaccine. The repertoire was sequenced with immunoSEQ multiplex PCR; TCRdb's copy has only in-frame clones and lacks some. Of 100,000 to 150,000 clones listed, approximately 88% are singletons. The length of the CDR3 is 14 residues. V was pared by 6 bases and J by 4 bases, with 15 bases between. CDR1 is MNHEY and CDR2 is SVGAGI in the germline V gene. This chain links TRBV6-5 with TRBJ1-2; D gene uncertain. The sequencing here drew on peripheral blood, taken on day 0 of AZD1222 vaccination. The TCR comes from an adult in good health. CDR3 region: CASRNAGIGYGYTF. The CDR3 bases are TGTGCCAGCAGAAACGCAGGTATCGGCTATGGCTACACCTTC.